The 22 T cell receptor beta chains given below trace back to one sample, sequenced in a study of TIL therapy for anti-PD-1-resistant metastatic lung cancer (dated by TCRdb to the early 2020s). Using bias-controlled multiplex PCR with the immunoSEQ v3 hsTCRB kit, the TCR beta CDR3 regions were amplified from genomic DNA. The table was pulled from immuneACCESS by TCRdb, which kept in-frame rearrangements only. Such tables lose some clones; where checked, under half of the loss comes from unresolved V genes, and the rest has no known cause. Here the sample has 36,000 or so clones; more than 60% occur a single time. The ten biggest clones cover roughly 5.7% of the sample. What the time point label conveys for this sample: pre-treatment sample, taken before nivolumab and TIL therapy. The source was blood, collected at baseline. The receptors shown here come from a person aged 30 to 80 with non-small cell lung cancer.

The rearrangement joins TRBV7-9 to TRBJ1-3; TRBD1 matches at 8 bases. There are 16 residues in the CDR3. Germline V lookup: CDR1 SEHNR, CDR2 FQNEAQ (reference sequence). Trimming cost V 6 bases and J 2 bases; bases outside gene matches: 9. The CDR3 sequence: CASSSDRGETGNTIYF. The CDR3 region has the DNA TGTGCCAGCAGTTCAGACAGGGGTGAAACTGGAAACACCATATATTTT.

This chain uses TRBV4-3 with TRBJ1-4, with D unclear. There are 14 residues in the CDR3. V lost 5 bases and J lost 5, with 12 bases in between. CDR1 is LGHNA, CDR2 YSLEER, per germline. The CDR3 loop is CASSDVRSNEKLFF. The CDR3 DNA sequence: TGCGCCAGCAGCGATGTCCGTTCCAATGAAAAACTGTTTTTT.

The chain recombines TRBV5-6 with TRBJ2-6; TRBD1 agrees at 9 bases. Germline V gene sequence: CDR1 SGHDT, CDR2 YYEEEE. This CDR3 contains 18 residues. The V gene end was trimmed by 4 bases and the J gene end by 2 bases; junction bases not matched to a gene: 10. In DNA form, the CDR3 reads TGTGCCAGCAGCCCGTGGACAGGGGCACTCCCTGGGGCCAACGTCCTGACTTTC. Its protein is CASSPWTGALPGANVLTF.

This clone was seen more than once but under ten times. The rearrangement links TRBV2 to TRBJ2-7, with a weak D call TRBD2 (6 bases). The V gene lost 7 bases and the J gene lost 2 bases, with 12 bases spanning the gap. The CDR3 sequence is 13 residues long. Germline CDR1 is SNHLY and CDR2 is FYNNEI. The CDR3 loop reads CASMGLVPYEQYF. In DNA form, the CDR3 reads TGTGCCAGCATGGGACTGGTACCCTACGAGCAGTACTTC.

The J gene is TRBJ2-3, the V gene TRBV10-3; 8 bases map to TRBD2. The length of the CDR3 is 15 residues. J was trimmed by 2 bases and V by 6 bases; bases with no gene match: 7. In germline, CDR1 is ENHRY, CDR2 SYGVKD. Here the CDR3 reads CAIRERGRITDTQYF. CDR3 nucleotide sequence: TGTGCCATCAGAGAGCGGGGGAGAATCACAGATACGCAGTATTTT.

The chain has TRBV9 and TRBJ2-7, with a possible D match to TRBD2 (5 bases). Per germline, CDR1 SGDLS and CDR2 YYNGEE. The CDR3 runs to 15 residues. V was pared by 0 bases and J by 0 bases, with 10 bases between. The CDR3 loop reads CASSVGAVSSYEQYF. CDR3 in DNA: TGTGCCAGCAGCGTAGGAGCGGTGAGCTCCTACGAGCAGTACTTC.

The chain links TRBV7-2 to TRBJ2-7, with no clear D. The CDR3 spans 12 residues. Germline lookup yields CDR1 SGHTA and CDR2 FQGNSA. The V and J ends lost 1 base and 9 bases respectively, with 10 bases between them. DNA for the CDR3: TGTGCCAGCAGCTTAGTTCAGACCCCGCAGTACTTC. Its translation: CASSLVQTPQYF.

The chain links TRBV5-1 to TRBJ2-5; either TRBD1 or TRBD2 may supply D (5 bases each). The CDR3 extends over 13 amino acids. Germline V gives CDR1 SGHRS, CDR2 YFSETQ. V was clipped by 1 base and J by 5 bases, with 9 bases between them. CDR3 in amino acids: CASSLMGEETQYF. Here the CDR3 DNA reads TGCGCCAGCAGCTTGATGGGGGAGGAGACCCAGTACTTC.

J is TRBJ2-5 and V is TRBV6-5; D ambiguous. V shed 0 bases and J shed 5 bases, with 10 bases lying between them. The CDR3 loop spans 14 amino acids. CDR1 is MNHEY and CDR2 is SVGAGI in the germline V gene. CDR3 DNA: TGTGCCAGCAGTTACTCGTCTTGGGCCGAGACCCAGTACTTC. Translated, it gives CASSYSSWAETQYF.

The V gene is TRBV12-2, the J gene TRBJ1-5. TRBV12-2 is termed a pseudogene. The CDR3 totals 15 residues. CDR3 in DNA: TGTGCAAGTCGCTTTCCCGGGGGGGCGAATCAGCCCCAGCATTTT. Its translation is CASRFPGGANQPQHF.

The table lists this clone with a count of one. The chain combines TRBV28 with TRBJ2-1, with TRBD2 matching over 12 bases. Germline CDR1 reads MDHEN; CDR2 reads SYDVKM. V lost 5 bases and J lost 10; bases outside the gene matches: 12. The CDR3 consists of 16 residues. The CDR3 region is CASSPGGTSGFLEQFF. The CDR3, as DNA: TGTGCCAGCAGTCCAGGGGGGACTAGCGGGTTCCTCGAGCAGTTCTTC.

J is TRBJ2-1 and V is TRBV19, with 7 positions matching TRBD2. J lost 5 bases, V lost 1 base, and 11 bases had no gene match. This CDR3 comprises 17 residues. From germline, CDR1 is LNHDA and CDR2 SQIVND (reference sequence). The CDR3 DNA reads TGTGCCAGTAGTATAGTCTTAGTCCCTAGCGGAAACAATGAGCAGTTCTTC. Amino acids: CASSIVLVPSGNNEQFF.

This chain links TRBV2 with TRBJ2-7, with a tentative D call TRBD2 (6 bases). CDR3 length: 15 residues. CDR1 is SNHLY and CDR2 is FYNNEI in the germline V gene. Trimming cost V 6 bases and J 3 bases, with 18 bases left between them. CDR3: CASRDTGLPYYEQYF. As DNA, the CDR3 is TGTGCCAGCAGGGACACGGGACTTCCTTACTACGAGCAGTACTTC.

The genes are TRBV14 and TRBJ1-2; D is unclear. The CDR3 is 15 residues long. V was clipped by 0 bases and J by 4 bases, with 12 bases between them. Germline CDR1 is SGHDN and CDR2 is FVKESK. CDR3 loop: CASSQDPTGGYGYTF. The CDR3 DNA follows: TGTGCCAGCAGCCAAGATCCGACGGGAGGCTATGGCTACACCTTC.

The J gene is TRBJ1-2, the V gene TRBV29-1, with D perhaps matching TRBD1 (5 bases). The CDR3 consists of 13 residues. CDR1 is SQVTM, CDR2 ANQGSEA, per germline. V shed 4 bases and J shed 3 bases, with 12 bases lying between them. The CDR3 DNA sequence: TGCAGCGTTGGTCTTGGGACCGACTATGGCTACACCTTC. This translates into CSVGLGTDYGYTF.

By sample fraction, this clone is medium-sized (0.01 to 0.1%). This chain joins TRBV6-4 and TRBJ1-6, with TRBD1 as a possible D gene (6 bases). Germline assignment: CDR1 MRHNA and CDR2 SNTAGT. Trimming pared 6 bases from V and 8 bases from J, leaving 14 bases between. CDR3 length: 14 residues. In DNA form, the CDR3 reads TGTGCCAGCAGCCACAGGGCGGATGATTCACCCCTCCACTTT. Translating it yields CASSHRADDSPLHF.

The rearrangement uses TRBV2 and TRBJ2-2; 8 bases fit TRBD1. Germline V gene lookup returns CDR1 SNHLY and CDR2 FYNNEI. The V and J ends lost 5 bases and 6 bases, in that order; junction bases with no gene match: 11. The length of the CDR3 is 16 residues. CDR3 region: CASSRAGGHMSGELFF. The DNA of the CDR3 is TGTGCCAGCAGTAGGGCAGGGGGCCATATGTCCGGGGAGCTGTTTTTT.

This clone has more than one count but fewer than ten. The genes are TRBV29-1 and TRBJ1-5, with TRBD1 identical over 7 bases. V was clipped by 4 bases and J by 1 base; unmatched bases: 1. The germline gives CDR1 SQVTM, CDR2 ANQGSEA. This CDR3 region has 13 residues. The DNA of the CDR3 is TGCAGCGTTGCACAGGGGAGCAATCAGCCCCAGCATTTT. Its translation: CSVAQGSNQPQHF.

The rearrangement joins TRBV4-2 to TRBJ2-2; 8 positions agree with TRBD1. Per the germline V gene, CDR1 is LGHNA and CDR2 is YNFKEQ. CDR3 length: 17 amino acids. V shed 3 bases, J shed 4 bases, and the junction held 10 bases outside the gene matches. The CDR3: CASSHDRGQKRTGELFF. The CDR3 coding sequence is TGTGCCAGCAGCCATGACAGGGGACAGAAGCGCACCGGGGAGCTGTTTTTT.

The chain is built from TRBV5-1 and TRBJ2-1; D might be TRBD2 (5 bases). Looked up from germline, CDR1 is SGHRS and CDR2 is YFSETQ. This CDR3 region has 14 residues. V shed 2 bases and J shed 7 bases, with 13 bases lying between them. This CDR3 reads CASSLGLSLNEQFF. For the CDR3, the DNA is TGCGCCAGCAGCTTAGGACTCTCTCTTAATGAGCAGTTCTTC.

This clone has only a few counts. The chain carries TRBV15 and TRBJ1-2; 8 bases agree with TRBD1. Germline CDR1 and CDR2: LNHNV and YYDKDF (reference sequence). This CDR3 has 15 residues. J gave up 6 bases and V 0 bases, and 6 bases lay outside the gene matches. CDR3 sequence (DNA): TGTGCCACCAGCAGAGATCCCGACAGGGGAGATGGCTACACCTTC. Its protein is CATSRDPDRGDGYTF.

The V call is TRBV6-1, the J call TRBJ2-6; D remains ambiguous. CDR1 is MNHNS, CDR2 SASEGT, per germline. The CDR3 has 13 residues. Trimming pared 3 bases from V and 4 bases from J, leaving 4 bases between. CDR3 loop: CASSDWGANVLTF. CDR3 in DNA: TGTGCCAGCAGTGACTGGGGGGCCAACGTCCTGACTTTC.